These 9 T cell receptor beta chains were all obtained from the same sample, sequenced in a study of lymphopenia after photon versus proton radiotherapy. This table comes from immunoSEQ multiplex PCR, and its TCRdb copy is limited to in-frame clones, with some not included. The sample lists roughly 35,000 clones, 85% to 90% occurring once. This sample comprised peripheral blood, obtained from a patient treated with photon-based radiotherapy. The receptors shown here come from a man aged 45 to 65 with gastric cancer.

This chain joins TRBV23-1 and TRBJ1-4; D uncertain. TRBV23-1 is noted as an ORF with a role that remains uncertain. V lost 0 bases and J 4 bases, leaving 9 bases between the germline ends. This CDR3 has 15 amino acids. CDR3 bases: TGCGCCAGCAGTCAATCAGAACAGATTAATGAAAAACTGTTTTTT. Its protein is CASSQSEQINEKLFF.

This sequence joins TRBV5-1 and TRBJ2-7; 9 positions match TRBD1. This CDR3 contains 13 residues. Germline V gives CDR1 SGHRS, CDR2 YFSETQ. Unmatched junction bases numbered 3, after V lost 3 bases and J lost 5 bases. In DNA form, the CDR3 reads TGCGCCAGCAGCTGGGGACAGGGCCACGAGCAGTACTTC. Amino acid sequence: CASSWGQGHEQYF. The full variable domain, with the rest looked up from reference TRBV5-1 and TRBJ2-7, is KAGVTQTPRYLIKTRGQQVTLSCSPISGHRSVSWYQQTPGQGLQFLFEYFSETQRNKGNFPGRFSGRQFSNSRSEMNVSTLELGDSALYLCASSWGQGHEQYFGPGTRLTVT.

The rearrangement joins TRBV29-1 to TRBJ1-5; a weak D match, TRBD1 (5 bases). V lost 4 bases and J 3 bases, leaving 13 bases between the germline ends. This CDR3 spans 14 amino acids. The germline gives CDR1 SQVTM, CDR2 ANQGSEA. Written as DNA, the CDR3 is TGCAGCGTTGCCCCGGGGGGGAACAATCAGCCCCAGCATTTT. It is translated as CSVAPGGNNQPQHF.

This chain uses TRBV10-2 with TRBJ2-5; possible D gene TRBD1, 6 bases. The germline V and J ends were trimmed by 6 bases and 5 bases, with 10 bases remaining between them. The germline CDR1 and CDR2 sequences are WSHSY and SAAADI. This CDR3 spans 12 amino acids. The CDR3, as DNA: TGCGCCAGCAGCCCGAGGGGGGAGACCCAGTACTTC. This codes for CASSPRGETQYF.

The chain has TRBV7-8 and TRBJ2-1; 9 positions match TRBD2. The CDR3 spans 18 residues. From germline, CDR1 is SGHVS and CDR2 FQNEAQ. V lost 3 bases and J lost 6; bases outside the gene matches: 15. CDR3 DNA: TGTGCCAGCAGCTTCATTCGTCTTAGCGGGGGAAAAGGCAATGAGCAGTTCTTC. This gives the protein CASSFIRLSGGKGNEQFF.

The V call is TRBV5-5, the J call TRBJ2-7, with TRBD2 matching over 11 bases. The germline V gene has CDR1 SGHKS and CDR2 YYEKEE (reference sequence). The CDR3 loop spans 14 amino acids. J gave up 5 bases and V 4 bases, and 5 bases lay outside the gene matches. The CDR3 DNA follows: TGTGCCAGCAGCGATCTAGCGGGAGGCAACGAGCAGTACTTC. Amino acids: CASSDLAGGNEQYF.

This sequence joins TRBV6-6 and TRBJ1-1; no clear D gene. The V gene's germline CDR1 is MNHNY and CDR2 SVGAGI (reference sequence). The V gene lost 5 bases and the J gene lost 1 base, with 2 bases spanning the gap. The CDR3 totals 11 residues. The CDR3 spells CASSPNTEAFF. As DNA, the CDR3 is TGTGCCAGCAGTCCGAACACTGAAGCTTTCTTT.

This chain joins TRBV7-2 and TRBJ1-2; D is ambiguous. V dropped 1 base and J dropped 2 bases, with 5 bases sitting between them. The germline V gene encodes CDR1 SGHTA and CDR2 FQGNSA. The CDR3 length is 13 residues. CDR3 amino acids: CASSLDGNYGYTF. The CDR3 DNA reads as TGTGCCAGCAGCTTAGACGGGAACTATGGCTACACCTTC.

About this clone: Different DNA sequences within this sample yield the same CDR3. This chain connects TRBV7-2 to TRBJ1-5, with D unresolved. CDR1 SGHTA and CDR2 FQGNSA come from the germline V gene. V was clipped by 5 bases and J by 5 bases, with 10 bases between them. The CDR3 is 13 amino acids. Here the CDR3 DNA reads TGTGCCAGCAGCCTCGGGAGGGATCAGCCCCAGCATTTT. This sequence encodes CASSLGRDQPQHF.